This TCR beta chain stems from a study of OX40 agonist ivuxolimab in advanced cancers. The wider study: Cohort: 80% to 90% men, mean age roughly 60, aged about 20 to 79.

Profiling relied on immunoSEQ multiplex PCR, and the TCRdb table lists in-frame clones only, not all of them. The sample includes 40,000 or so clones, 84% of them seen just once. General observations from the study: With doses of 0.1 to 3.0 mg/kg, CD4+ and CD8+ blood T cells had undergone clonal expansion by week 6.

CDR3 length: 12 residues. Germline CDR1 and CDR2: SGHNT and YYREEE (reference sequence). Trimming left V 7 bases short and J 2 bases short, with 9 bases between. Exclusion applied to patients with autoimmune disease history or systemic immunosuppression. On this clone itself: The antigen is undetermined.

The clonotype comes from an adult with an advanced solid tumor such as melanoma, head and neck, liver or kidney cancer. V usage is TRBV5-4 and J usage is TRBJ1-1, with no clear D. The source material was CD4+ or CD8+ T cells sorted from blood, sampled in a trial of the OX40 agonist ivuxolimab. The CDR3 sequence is CASRGINTEAFF. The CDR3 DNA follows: TGTGCCAGCCGGGGAATTAACACTGAAGCTTTCTTT.